The rows below give T cell receptor beta chains drawn from one sample of a study of cytomegalovirus exposure and HLA in healthy donors. Produced via immunoSEQ multiplex PCR; TCRdb's table is partial and in-frame only. Of some 120,000 clones listed, 73% are singletons. Sequencing was performed on PBMCs. Receptors originate from a woman between 35 and 50 years old in good health and CMV-seronegative. CDR3s include the opening cysteine and the closing phenylalanine or tryptophan. The D gene is left open where the match is weak. Part of the rows lack a size; the others show once, few, many or a class for expanded clones.

D gene: TRBD2
clone size: NA
J gene: TRBJ2-2
V gene: TRBV4-1
CDR3 protein: CASSQGGSGVGELFF
CDR3 DNA: TGCGCCAGCAGCCAGGGAGGGAGCGGCGTCGGGGAGCTGTTTTTT

D gene: TRBD2
clone size: NA
J gene: TRBJ2-7
V gene: TRBV4-2
CDR3 protein: CASSPNVLAEFYEQYF
CDR3 DNA: TGTGCCAGCAGCCCAAACGTCCTAGCGGAGTTCTACGAGCAGTACTTC

D gene: NA
clone size: NA
J gene: TRBJ2-7
V gene: TRBV4-1
CDR3 protein: CASSQDRGPLREQYF
CDR3 DNA: TGCGCCAGCAGCCAAGACAGGGGTCCCCTGAGGGAGCAGTACTTC

D gene: TRBD2
clone size: NA
J gene: TRBJ2-1
V gene: TRBV29-1
CDR3 protein: CSARGTSGSNEQFF
CDR3 DNA: TGCAGCGCAAGAGGGACTAGCGGGAGCAATGAGCAGTTCTTC

D gene: NA
clone size: NA
J gene: TRBJ2-3
V gene: TRBV29-1
CDR3 protein: CSGRVTGTDTQYF
CDR3 DNA: TGCAGCGGCAGGGTCACGGGCACAGATACGCAGTATTTT

D gene: TRBD2
clone size: NA
J gene: TRBJ2-1
V gene: TRBV11-3
CDR3 protein: CASSARTSGAYNEQFF
CDR3 DNA: TGTGCCAGCAGCGCTAGGACTAGCGGGGCTTACAATGAGCAGTTCTTC

D gene: TRBD2
clone size: NA
J gene: TRBJ2-7
V gene: TRBV11-1
CDR3 protein: CASSLVSGRNEQYF
CDR3 DNA: TGTGCCAGCAGCTTAGTTAGCGGGAGAAACGAGCAGTACTTC

D gene: TRBD1
clone size: NA
J gene: TRBJ2-4
V gene: TRBV5-1
CDR3 protein: CASSLQGDKNIQYF
CDR3 DNA: TGCGCCAGCAGCTTGCAGGGGGACAAAAACATTCAGTACTTC

D gene: NA
clone size: NA
J gene: TRBJ1-5
V gene: TRBV4-3
CDR3 protein: CASSQDYTIKNQPQHF
CDR3 DNA: TGCGCCAGCAGCCAAGATTACACCATCAAGAATCAGCCCCAGCATTTT

D gene: TRBD1
clone size: NA
J gene: TRBJ2-2
V gene: TRBV7-9
CDR3 protein: CASSTRDSQFF
CDR3 DNA: TGTGCCAGCAGCACACGGGACAGTCAGTTTTTT

D gene: TRBD2
clone size: once
J gene: TRBJ2-3
V gene: TRBV4-2
CDR3 protein: CASSPTGGLAGLDTQYF
CDR3 DNA: TGTGCCAGCAGCCCAACTGGGGGACTAGCGGGCCTAGATACGCAGTATTTT

D gene: NA
clone size: NA
J gene: TRBJ1-1
V gene: TRBV7-9
CDR3 protein: CASSLGWGGSNTEAFF
CDR3 DNA: TGTGCCAGCAGCTTAGGGTGGGGGGGATCGAACACTGAAGCTTTCTTT

D gene: NA
clone size: NA
J gene: TRBJ2-1
V gene: TRBV7-2
CDR3 protein: CASSLTRTVNNEQFF
CDR3 DNA: TGTGCCAGCAGCTTGACGCGGACAGTAAACAATGAGCAGTTCTTC

D gene: TRBD2
clone size: NA
J gene: TRBJ2-3
V gene: TRBV9
CDR3 protein: CASSVISGGAGTDTQYF
CDR3 DNA: TGTGCCAGCAGCGTGATTAGCGGGGGGGCGGGCACAGATACGCAGTATTTT

D gene: NA
clone size: NA
J gene: TRBJ1-5
V gene: TRBV7-2
CDR3 protein: CASGSDEQGPQHF
CDR3 DNA: TGTGCCAGCGGCTCTGACGAACAGGGACCCCAGCATTTT

D gene: TRBD1
clone size: NA
J gene: TRBJ1-4
V gene: TRBV5-5
CDR3 protein: CASSFTLNRGLEKKLFF
CDR3 DNA: TGTGCCAGCAGCTTCACACTTAACAGGGGGCTTGAAAAAAAACTGTTTTTT

D gene: TRBD1
clone size: NA
J gene: TRBJ1-5
V gene: TRBV11-2
CDR3 protein: CASSLNTGTGNQPQHF
CDR3 DNA: TGTGCCAGCAGCTTGAATACCGGGACAGGGAATCAGCCCCAGCATTTT

D gene: TRBD1
clone size: NA
J gene: TRBJ1-5
V gene: TRBV7-6
CDR3 protein: CASSLGQGPDQPQHF
CDR3 DNA: TGTGCCAGCAGCTTAGGACAGGGGCCTGATCAGCCCCAGCATTTT

D gene: TRBD1
clone size: NA
J gene: TRBJ1-2
V gene: TRBV7-8
CDR3 protein: CASTQGENYGYTF
CDR3 DNA: TGTGCCAGCACCCAGGGGGAGAACTATGGCTACACCTTC

D gene: TRBD1
clone size: NA
J gene: TRBJ2-7
V gene: TRBV6-6
CDR3 protein: CASRPGQPHEQYF
CDR3 DNA: TGTGCCAGCAGACCGGGACAGCCCCACGAGCAGTACTTC

D gene: TRBD1
clone size: NA
J gene: TRBJ1-5
V gene: TRBV27
CDR3 protein: CASSLIGTGGPQHF
CDR3 DNA: TGTGCCAGCAGTTTAATCGGGACAGGGGGGCCCCAGCATTTT

D gene: NA
clone size: NA
J gene: TRBJ2-1
V gene: TRBV14
CDR3 protein: CASSLALRTDTYNEQFF
CDR3 DNA: TGTGCCAGCAGCCTAGCACTACGGACAGATACTTACAATGAGCAGTTCTTC